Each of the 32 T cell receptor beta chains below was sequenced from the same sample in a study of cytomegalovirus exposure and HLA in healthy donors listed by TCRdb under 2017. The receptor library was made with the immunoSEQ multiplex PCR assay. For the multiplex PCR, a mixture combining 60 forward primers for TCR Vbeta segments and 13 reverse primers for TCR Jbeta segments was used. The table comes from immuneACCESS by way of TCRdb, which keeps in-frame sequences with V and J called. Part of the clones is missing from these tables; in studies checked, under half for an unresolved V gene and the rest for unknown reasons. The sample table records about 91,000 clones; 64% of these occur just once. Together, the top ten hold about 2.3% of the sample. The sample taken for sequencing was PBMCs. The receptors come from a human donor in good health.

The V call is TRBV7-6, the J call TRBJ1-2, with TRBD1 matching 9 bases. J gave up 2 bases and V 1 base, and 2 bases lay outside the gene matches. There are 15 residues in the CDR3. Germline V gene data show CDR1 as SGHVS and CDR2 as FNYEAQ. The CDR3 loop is CASSLETGGNYGYTF. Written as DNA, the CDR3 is TGTGCCAGCAGCTTAGAAACAGGGGGCAACTATGGCTACACCTTC.

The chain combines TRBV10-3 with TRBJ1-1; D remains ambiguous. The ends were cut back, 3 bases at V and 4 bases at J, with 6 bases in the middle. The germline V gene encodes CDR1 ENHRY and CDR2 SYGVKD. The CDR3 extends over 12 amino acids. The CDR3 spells CAISDVSTEAFF. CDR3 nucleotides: TGTGCCATCAGTGACGTTAGCACTGAAGCTTTCTTT.

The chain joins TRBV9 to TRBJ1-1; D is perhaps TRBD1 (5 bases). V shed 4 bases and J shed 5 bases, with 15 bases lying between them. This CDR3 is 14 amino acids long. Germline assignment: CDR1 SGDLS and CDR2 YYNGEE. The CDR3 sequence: CASSPRVGRTEAFF. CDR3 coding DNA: TGTGCCAGCAGCCCGAGAGTGGGGCGGACTGAAGCTTTCTTT.

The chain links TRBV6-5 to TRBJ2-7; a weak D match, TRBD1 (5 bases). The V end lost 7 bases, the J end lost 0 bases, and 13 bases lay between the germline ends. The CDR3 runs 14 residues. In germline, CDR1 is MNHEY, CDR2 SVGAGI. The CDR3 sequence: CASKAQAASYEQYF. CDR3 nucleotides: TGTGCCAGCAAGGCACAGGCCGCCTCCTACGAGCAGTACTTC.

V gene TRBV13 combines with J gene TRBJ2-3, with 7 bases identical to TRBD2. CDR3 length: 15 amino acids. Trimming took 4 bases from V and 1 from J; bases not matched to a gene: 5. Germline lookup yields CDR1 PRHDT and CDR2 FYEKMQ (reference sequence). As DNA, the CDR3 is TGTGCCAGCAGCTCCCAGCTAGCGGGCACAGATACGCAGTATTTT. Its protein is CASSSQLAGTDTQYF.

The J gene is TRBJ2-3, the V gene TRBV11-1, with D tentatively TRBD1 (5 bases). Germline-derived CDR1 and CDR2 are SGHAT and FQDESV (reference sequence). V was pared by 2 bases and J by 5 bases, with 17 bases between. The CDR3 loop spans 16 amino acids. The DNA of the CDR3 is TGTGCCAGCAGCTTACTACCCCGGCAAGGGGAAGATACGCAGTATTTT. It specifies CASSLLPRQGEDTQYF.

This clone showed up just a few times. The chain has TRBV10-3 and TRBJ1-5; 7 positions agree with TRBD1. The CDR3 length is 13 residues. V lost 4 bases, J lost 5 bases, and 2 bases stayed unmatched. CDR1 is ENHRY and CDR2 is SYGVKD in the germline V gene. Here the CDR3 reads CAISVDRDQPQHF. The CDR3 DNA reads TGTGCCATCAGTGTTGACAGGGATCAGCCCCAGCATTTT.

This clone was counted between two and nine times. The DNA of the CDR3 is TGTGCCCGTGTGGGGGGGTACGGGGAGCTGTTTTTT. The encoded protein is CARVGGYGELFF. The chain has TRBV11-3 and TRBJ2-2; 7 bases fit TRBD2. CDR1 SGHNT and CDR2 YENEEA come from the germline V gene. Losses at the gene ends were 11 bases for V and 7 bases for J; bases not matched to a gene: 7. The CDR3 consists of 12 residues.

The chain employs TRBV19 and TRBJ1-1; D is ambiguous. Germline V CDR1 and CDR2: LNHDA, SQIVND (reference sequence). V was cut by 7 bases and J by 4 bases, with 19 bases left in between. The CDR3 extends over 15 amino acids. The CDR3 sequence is CASKISGAEGTEAFF. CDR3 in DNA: TGTGCCAGTAAGATTTCGGGCGCCGAGGGCACTGAAGCTTTCTTT.

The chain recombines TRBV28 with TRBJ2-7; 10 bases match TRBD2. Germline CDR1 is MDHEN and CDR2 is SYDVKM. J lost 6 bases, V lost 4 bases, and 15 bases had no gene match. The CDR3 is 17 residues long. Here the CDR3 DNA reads TGTGCCAGCAGTTCAGTCCTAGCGGGGGACCTTATAACCGAGCAGTACTTC. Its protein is CASSSVLAGDLITEQYF.

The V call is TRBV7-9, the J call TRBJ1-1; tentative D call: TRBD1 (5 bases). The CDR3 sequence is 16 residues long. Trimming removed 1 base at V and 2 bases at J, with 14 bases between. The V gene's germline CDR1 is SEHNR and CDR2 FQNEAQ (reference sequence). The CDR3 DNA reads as TGTGCCAGCAGCTTAGATAGCTGGGGGGGTAACACTGAAGCTTTCTTT. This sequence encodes CASSLDSWGGNTEAFF.

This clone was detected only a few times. CDR3 sequence: CASSFPGGLAGGDREQFF. As DNA, the CDR3 is TGTGCCAGCAGCTTCCCCGGTGGGCTAGCGGGGGGGGATCGGGAGCAGTTCTTC. The chain is built from TRBV13 and TRBJ2-1, with TRBD2 matching 12 bases. The germline gives CDR1 PRHDT, CDR2 FYEKMQ (reference sequence). The trim removed 3 bases at V and 10 bases at J, leaving 16 bases unmatched. The CDR3 is 18 amino acids. The whole variable domain, remainder taken from reference TRBV13 and TRBJ2-1, is AAGVIQSPRHLIKEKRETATLKCYPIPRHDTVYWYQQGPGQDPQFLISFYEKMQSDKGSIPDRFSAQQFSDYHSELNMSSLELGDSALYFCASSFPGGLAGGDREQFFGPGTRLTVL.

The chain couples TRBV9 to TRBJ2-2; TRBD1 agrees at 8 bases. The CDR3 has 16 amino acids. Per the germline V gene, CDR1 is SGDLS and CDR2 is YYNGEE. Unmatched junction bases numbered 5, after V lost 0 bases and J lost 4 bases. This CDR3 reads CASSVEQGVATGELFF. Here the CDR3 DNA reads TGTGCCAGCAGCGTAGAACAGGGGGTGGCCACCGGGGAGCTGTTTTTT.

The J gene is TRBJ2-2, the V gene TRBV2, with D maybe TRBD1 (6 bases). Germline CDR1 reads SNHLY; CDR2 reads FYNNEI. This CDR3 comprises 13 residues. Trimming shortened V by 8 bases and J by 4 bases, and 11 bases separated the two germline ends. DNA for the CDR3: TGTGCCAGCGCCGGGACACCCACCGGGGAGCTGTTTTTT. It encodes CASAGTPTGELFF. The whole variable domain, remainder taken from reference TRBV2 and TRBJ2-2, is EPEVTQTPSHQVTQMGQEVILRCVPISNHLYFYWYRQILGQKVEFLVSFYNNEISEKSEIFDDQFSVERPDGSNFTLKIRSTKLEDSAMYFCASAGTPTGELFFGEGSRLTVL.

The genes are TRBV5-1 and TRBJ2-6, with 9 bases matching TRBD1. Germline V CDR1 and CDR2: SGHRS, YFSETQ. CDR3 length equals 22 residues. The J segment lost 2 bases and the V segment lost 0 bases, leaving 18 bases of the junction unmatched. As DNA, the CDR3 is TGCGCCAGCAGCTTGGTCGGGACAGGGTCGGTGGAAACGTTGGCTGGGGCCAACGTCCTGACTTTC. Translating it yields CASSLVGTGSVETLAGANVLTF.

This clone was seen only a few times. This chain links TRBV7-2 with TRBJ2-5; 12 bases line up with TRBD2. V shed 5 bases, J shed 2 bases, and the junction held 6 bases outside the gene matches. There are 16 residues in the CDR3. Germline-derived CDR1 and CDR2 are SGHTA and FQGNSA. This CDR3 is CASSREGTSGQETQYF. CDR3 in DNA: TGTGCCAGCAGCCGAGAGGGGACTAGCGGGCAAGAGACCCAGTACTTC.

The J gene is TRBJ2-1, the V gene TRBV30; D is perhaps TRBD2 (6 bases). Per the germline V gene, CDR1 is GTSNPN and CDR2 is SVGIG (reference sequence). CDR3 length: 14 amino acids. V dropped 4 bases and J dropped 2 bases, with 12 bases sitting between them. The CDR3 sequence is CAWKQASAYNEQFF. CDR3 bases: TGTGCCTGGAAACAGGCTAGCGCCTACAATGAGCAGTTCTTC.

The CDR3 DNA sequence: TGTGCCAGCAGTTTAAAGGGGGCGGGATATGGCTACACCTTC. Its translation is CASSLKGAGYGYTF. The rearrangement uses TRBV27 and TRBJ1-2; 7 positions match TRBD1. Germline CDR1 reads MNHEY; CDR2 reads SMNVEV (reference sequence). With 2 bases clipped from V and 5 bases from J, the junction kept 5 bases outside the gene matches. This CDR3 region has 14 residues.

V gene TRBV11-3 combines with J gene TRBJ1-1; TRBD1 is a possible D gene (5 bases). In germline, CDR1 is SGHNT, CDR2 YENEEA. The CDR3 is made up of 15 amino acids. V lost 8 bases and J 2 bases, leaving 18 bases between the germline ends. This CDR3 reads CASGHRTGSNTEAFF. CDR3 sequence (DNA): TGTGCCAGCGGACACCGCACAGGAAGTAACACTGAAGCTTTCTTT.

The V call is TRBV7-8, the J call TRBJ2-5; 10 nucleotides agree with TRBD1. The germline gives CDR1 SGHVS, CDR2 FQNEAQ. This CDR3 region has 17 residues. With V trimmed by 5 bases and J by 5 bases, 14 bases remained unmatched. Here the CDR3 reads CASSLVPDRGKGETQYF. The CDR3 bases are TGTGCCAGCAGCCTGGTCCCGGACAGGGGGAAGGGGGAGACCCAGTACTTC.

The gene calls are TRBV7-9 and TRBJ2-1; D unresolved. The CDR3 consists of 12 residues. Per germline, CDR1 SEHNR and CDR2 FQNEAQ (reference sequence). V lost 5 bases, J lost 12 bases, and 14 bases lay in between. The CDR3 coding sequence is TGTGCCAGCAGCCAAATTGACCGCGGGCAGTTCTTC. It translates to CASSQIDRGQFF. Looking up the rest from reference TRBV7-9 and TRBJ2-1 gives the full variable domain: DTGVSQNPRHKITKRGQNVTFRCDPISEHNRLYWYRQTLGQGPEFLTYFQNEAQLEKSRLLSDRFSAERPKGSFSTLEIQRTEQGDSAMYLCASSQIDRGQFFGPGTRLTVL.

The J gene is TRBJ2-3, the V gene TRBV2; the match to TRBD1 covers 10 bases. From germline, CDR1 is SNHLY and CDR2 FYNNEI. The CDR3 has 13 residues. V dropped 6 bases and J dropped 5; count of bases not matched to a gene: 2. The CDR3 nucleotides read TGTGCCAGCAGCGGACAGGGGGTAGATACGCAGTATTTT. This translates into CASSGQGVDTQYF.

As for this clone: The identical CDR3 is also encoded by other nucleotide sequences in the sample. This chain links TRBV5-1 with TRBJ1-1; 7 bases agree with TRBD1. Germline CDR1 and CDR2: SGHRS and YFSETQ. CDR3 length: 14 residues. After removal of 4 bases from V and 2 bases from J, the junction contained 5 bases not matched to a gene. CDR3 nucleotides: TGCGCCAGCAGCCTGGACAGGCCTAACACTGAAGCTTTCTTT. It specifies CASSLDRPNTEAFF.

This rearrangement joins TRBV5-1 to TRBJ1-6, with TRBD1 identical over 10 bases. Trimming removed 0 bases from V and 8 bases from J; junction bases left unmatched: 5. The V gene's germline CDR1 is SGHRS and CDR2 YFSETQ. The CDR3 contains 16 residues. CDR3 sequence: CASSLDGQGEHSPLHF. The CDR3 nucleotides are TGCGCCAGCAGCTTGGACGGACAGGGGGAACATTCACCCCTCCACTTT.

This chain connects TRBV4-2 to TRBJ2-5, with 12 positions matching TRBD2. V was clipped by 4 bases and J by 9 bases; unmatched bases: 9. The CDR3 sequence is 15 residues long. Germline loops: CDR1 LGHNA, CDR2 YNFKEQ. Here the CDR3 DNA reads TGTGCCAGCAGCCGGCGACTAGCGGGGGTTCGACCCCAGTACTTC. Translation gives CASSRRLAGVRPQYF.

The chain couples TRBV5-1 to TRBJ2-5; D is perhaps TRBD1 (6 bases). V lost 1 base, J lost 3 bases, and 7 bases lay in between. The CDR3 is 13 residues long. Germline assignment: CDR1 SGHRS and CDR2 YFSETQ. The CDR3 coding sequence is TGCGCCAGCAGCTTGTCAGGGGAAGAGACCCAGTACTTC. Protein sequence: CASSLSGEETQYF.

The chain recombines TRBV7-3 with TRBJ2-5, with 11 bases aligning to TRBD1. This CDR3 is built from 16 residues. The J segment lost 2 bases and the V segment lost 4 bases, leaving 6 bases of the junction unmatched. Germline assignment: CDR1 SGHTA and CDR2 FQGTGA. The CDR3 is CASSSRGTGGQETQYF. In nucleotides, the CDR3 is TGTGCCAGCAGCTCCCGAGGGACAGGGGGGCAAGAGACCCAGTACTTC.

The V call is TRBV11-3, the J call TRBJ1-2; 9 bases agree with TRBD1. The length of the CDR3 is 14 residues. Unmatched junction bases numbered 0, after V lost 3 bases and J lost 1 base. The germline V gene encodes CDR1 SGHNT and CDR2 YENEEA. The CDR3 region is CASSLTGGNYGYTF. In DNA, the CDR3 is TGTGCCAGCAGCTTGACAGGGGGTAACTATGGCTACACCTTC.

CDR3 loop: CASSLALLPETQYF. Here the CDR3 DNA reads TGTGCCAGCAGCTTAGCACTCCTCCCAGAGACCCAGTACTTC. J is TRBJ2-5 and V is TRBV7-2, with D unresolved. Trimming removed 0 bases at V and 4 bases at J, with 9 bases between. This CDR3 spans 14 amino acids. Germline CDR1 and CDR2: SGHTA and FQGNSA.

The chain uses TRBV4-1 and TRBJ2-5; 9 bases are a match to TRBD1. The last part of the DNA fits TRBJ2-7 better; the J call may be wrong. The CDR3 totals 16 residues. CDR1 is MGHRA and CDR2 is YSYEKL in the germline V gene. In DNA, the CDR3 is TGCGCCAGCAGCCAACCTACAGGGGGCGAGTCCTACGAGCAGTACTTC. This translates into CASSQPTGGESYEQYF.

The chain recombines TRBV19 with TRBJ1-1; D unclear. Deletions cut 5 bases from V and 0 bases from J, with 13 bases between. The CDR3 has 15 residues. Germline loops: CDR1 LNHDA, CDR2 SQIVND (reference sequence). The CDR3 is CASSGAGTMNTEAFF. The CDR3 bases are TGTGCCAGTAGTGGTGCAGGAACCATGAACACTGAAGCTTTCTTT.

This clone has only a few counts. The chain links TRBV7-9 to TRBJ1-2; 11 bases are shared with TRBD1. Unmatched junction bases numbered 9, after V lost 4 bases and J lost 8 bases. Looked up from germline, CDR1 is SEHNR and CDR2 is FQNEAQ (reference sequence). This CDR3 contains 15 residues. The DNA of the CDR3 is TGTGCCAGCAGCTCCTCCGGACAGGGGGCGGGAGGCTACACCTTC. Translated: CASSSSGQGAGGYTF.